Listed below are T cell receptor beta chains from one sample, sequenced in a study of blood T cell repertoires in COVID-19. Here immunoSEQ multiplex PCR was the method, and the copy in TCRdb shows in-frame clones only, minus some. The sample includes approximately 220,000 clones, 70% to 85% of them seen just once. Sequencing was performed on PBMCs or T cells enriched from blood (not recorded which). The receptors derive from a woman aged 35 to 49 with acute COVID-19. Both conserved end residues are part of each CDR3. The D gene is left open where the match is weak. The size entry is marked missing in some rows and otherwise reads once, few, many or a size class.

>TRBJ2-7|once|TRBV3-1/TRBV3-2|.
TGTGCCAGCAGCCATCACGGCTACGAGCAGTACTTC
CASSHHGYEQYF
>TRBJ1-2|.|TRBV18|TRBD1
TGTGCCAGCTCACCTGACAGGGGGCTGGGCTACACCTTC
CASSPDRGLGYTF
>TRBJ2-5|.|TRBV5-6|TRBD1
TGTGCCAGCAGCTTTGGGACAGAAGAGACCCAGTACTTC
CASSFGTEETQYF
>TRBJ2-7|.|TRBV27|TRBD1
TGTGCCAGCGGCCGGGACAGGGGAAGCGAGCAGTACTTC
CASGRDRGSEQYF
>TRBJ2-7|.|TRBV19|.
TGTGCCTCAGCGATCCGGGACTCCCTTCCTAGGGAGCAGTACTTC
CASAIRDSLPREQYF
>TRBJ2-3|.|TRBV5-1|TRBD2
TGCGCCAGCAGCTCCACGGTGGGGCTAGCGGGTTATACGCAGTATTTT
CASSSTVGLAGYTQYF
>TRBJ1-5|.|TRBV19|TRBD1
TGTGCCAGTATGCCTTCCTCCGGGACAGGGGAAAATCAGCCCCAGCATTTT
CASMPSSGTGENQPQHF
>TRBJ1-5|few|TRBV7-6|.
TGTGCCAGCAGCTTAGCGGAGTCCCAGCCCCAGCATTTT
CASSLAESQPQHF
>TRBJ2-7|.|TRBV6-1|.
TGTGCCAGCAGACCCCGGGACACCTCCTACGAGCAGTACTTC
CASRPRDTSYEQYF
>TRBJ1-6|.|TRBV15|.
TGTGCCACCAGCAGAGAAGAGGATTCACCCCTCCACTTT
CATSREEDSPLHF
>TRBJ2-3|few|TRBV4-2|.
TGTGCCAGCAGCCAAGTAGCAGATACGCAGTATTTT
CASSQVADTQYF
>TRBJ1-3|.|TRBV12-3/TRBV12-4|.
TGTGCCACGCGTCCCTTCTCTGGAAACACCATATATTTT
CATRPFSGNTIYF
>TRBJ1-1|.|TRBV30|TRBD1
TGTGCCTGGAGAAGACAGGGCCGGAACACTGAAGCTTTCTTT
CAWRRQGRNTEAFF
>TRBJ2-7|few|TRBV10-2|TRBD1
TGCGCCAGCCGTCCGTGGGGGGCAGGGGGCAACGAGCAGTACTTC
CASRPWGAGGNEQYF
>TRBJ2-1|.|TRBV24-1|TRBD2
TGTGCCACCAGTGACCGCCCGACTAGCATCAGCTCCTACAATGAGCAGTTCTTC
CATSDRPTSISSYNEQFF
>TRBJ1-2|.|TRBV19|.
TGTGCCAGTAGTATGGAGGCCTTCTCGCCGGGCTATGGCTACACCTTC
CASSMEAFSPGYGYTF
>TRBJ2-1|.|TRBV27|TRBD2
TGTGCCAGCACCCGTTGGCTAGCGGAAGACAATGAGCAGTTCTTC
CASTRWLAEDNEQFF
>TRBJ1-2|.|TRBV28|.
TGTGCCAGCAGTTTTGGTGGAGGGGGCTACACCTTC
CASSFGGGGYTF
>TRBJ2-3|few|TRBV5-4|.
TGTGCCAGCAGCCGTGACCACAGCCAGCCTACGCAGTATTTT
CASSRDHSQPTQYF
>TRBJ2-7|.|TRBV5-1|.
TGCGCCAGCAGCTTGACAGATTACGAGCAGTACTTC
CASSLTDYEQYF
>TRBJ2-5|once|TRBV30|TRBD1
TGTGCCTGGAGTGTTACAGGGGCTAAGACCCAGTACTTC
CAWSVTGAKTQYF
>TRBJ2-5|.|TRBV6-4|TRBD2
TGTGCCACCCCAACTAGCGGCCAAGAGACCCAGTACTTC
CATPTSGQETQYF
>TRBJ2-2|.|TRBV27|TRBD2
TGTGCCAGCAGTCCCCGGGGGGTAGCGGGAGGGTCCGGGGAGCTGTTTTTT
CASSPRGVAGGSGELFF
>TRBJ1-2|few|TRBV7-2|.
TGTGCCAGCAGCCTACACCGGGGCGGGGAGTATGGCTACACCTTC
CASSLHRGGEYGYTF
>TRBJ1-1|.|TRBV10-2|TRBD1
TGCGCCAGCAGTGGGACAGGTTATCCTGAAGCTTTCTTT
CASSGTGYPEAFF
>TRBJ1-2|.|TRBV30|TRBD1
TGTGCCTGGAGTGGACAGGGATTCAACTATGGCTACACCTTC
CAWSGQGFNYGYTF
>TRBJ1-5|.|TRBV7-6|.
TGTGCCAGCAGCTTAGGGGGGCAGGGAAGTCAGCCCCAGCATTTT
CASSLGGQGSQPQHF
>TRBJ2-5|few|TRBV2|.
TGTGCCAGCAGGTACAGGGTCCCTCAAGAGACCCAGTACTTC
CASRYRVPQETQYF